This paragraph covers one TCR beta chain sequence. The source of the sample is a study of blood T cell repertoires in COVID-19. Whole-study context: Spain, Italy and the United States supplied samples that represented acute and convalescent COVID-19. PBMCs, B-cell-depleted T cells, or T cells were the source of the cDNA or gDNA that made up the material.

The CDR3 consists of 15 residues. The J segment lost 1 base and the V segment lost 6 bases, leaving 8 bases of the junction unmatched. The germline V gene has CDR1 MNHEY and CDR2 SVGAGI. Allocation to cohorts depended on clinical history reported by the participants. Donors in Cohort 3 counted as recovered after two negative PCRs, clearance, or symptom resolution. Sequenced by immunoSEQ multiplex PCR; TCRdb stores in-frame clones only, minus some. Among fewer than 450,000 clones listed, 85% to 90% were seen once. The rearrangement joins TRBV6-5 to TRBJ1-1; TRBD1 matches at 7 bases. The sample was PBMCs or T cells enriched from blood (not recorded which). The clonotype comes from a young woman who had recovered from COVID-19. CDR3 protein: CASRPDWTGNTEAFF. The CDR3 DNA sequence: TGTGCCAGCAGACCCGATTGGACAGGGAACACTGAAGCTTTCTTT.